The 14 T cell receptor beta chains reported below all come from one sample, sequenced in a study of T cells in Graves' hyperthyroidism and ophthalmopathy. RNA transcripts were the template for amplifying TCR beta CDR3 regions. In the first-round RT-PCR of the TCR CDR3, the HTBI primer set was used. Using its own MiXCR run on the multiplex PCR reads, TCRdb lists one record per CDR3 protein. The table records 500,000 to 700,000 distinct CDR3 sequences, over 15% of them present only once. The material sequenced was blood. Every receptor here comes from a young woman with Graves' hyperthyroidism.

Details on this clonotype: A much larger clone sits a single nucleotide away, making a read error possible. The gene calls are TRBV6-1 and TRBJ2-1; 16 bases fit TRBD2. The germline V gene encodes CDR1 MNHNS and CDR2 SASEGT. J was trimmed by 10 bases and V by 4 bases; bases with no gene match: 4. The CDR3 is 15 residues long. The CDR3 protein is CASSVGLAGGDEQFF. The CDR3 DNA reads as TGTGCCAGCAGTGTGGGACTAGCGGGAGGGGACGAGCAGTTCTTC.

Here the CDR3 reads CSASEEGQGRWTLHF. The CDR3 nucleotides read TGCAGTGCTAGCGAAGAAGGACAGGGGCGGTGGACCCTCCACTTT. J is TRBJ1-6 and V is TRBV20-1; 9 nucleotides agree with TRBD1. The CDR3 is made up of 15 amino acids. CDR1 is DFQATT and CDR2 is SNEGSKA in the germline V gene (reference sequence). J lost 14 bases, V lost 3 bases, and 14 bases had no gene match.

This clonotype was observed at least ten times. The rearrangement links TRBV29-1 to TRBJ2-5, with D possibly called TRBD1 or TRBD2 (5 bases each). Trimming removed 3 bases at V and 0 bases at J, with 14 bases between. CDR1 is SQVTM, CDR2 ANQGSEA, per germline. The CDR3 runs to 15 residues. The CDR3: CSVDGYRDHQETQYF. The CDR3 DNA reads as TGCAGCGTTGATGGGTACCGGGACCACCAAGAGACCCAGTACTTC.

There are many counts of this clonotype. Here the CDR3 reads CASSLRTVNTEAFF. The CDR3 DNA reads TGTGCCAGCAGTCTACGGACGGTGAACACTGAAGCTTTCTTT. This sequence joins TRBV12-3 or TRBV12-4 and TRBJ1-1, with D unresolved. Trimming stripped 5 bases from V and 0 bases from J, with 10 bases between. The CDR3 runs to 14 residues.

This clonotype showed up many times. V gene TRBV20-1 combines with J gene TRBJ1-1, with 7 bases that match TRBD1. J lost 4 bases, V lost 6 bases, and 8 bases had no gene match. Looked up from germline, CDR1 is DFQATT and CDR2 is SNEGSKA (reference sequence). The CDR3 contains 13 residues. CDR3 coding DNA: TGCAGTGCCGAGGGGGCGCGGGTCACTGAAGCTTTCTTT. The encoded protein is CSAEGARVTEAFF.

V usage is TRBV5-1 and J usage is TRBJ1-1, with 8 bases aligning to TRBD1. Trimming cost V 4 bases and J 10 bases; bases outside gene matches: 9. CDR3 length: 13 amino acids. Germline CDR1 reads SGHRS; CDR2 reads YFSETQ. The CDR3 loop reads CASSQDRVGSAFF. Here the CDR3 DNA reads TGCGCCAGCAGCCAGGACAGGGTTGGCTCAGCTTTCTTT.

The chain recombines TRBV6-1 with TRBJ1-3; D gene unclear. The CDR3 is made up of 13 amino acids. The germline V and J ends were trimmed by 3 bases and 4 bases, with 7 bases remaining between them. Looked up from germline, CDR1 is MNHNS and CDR2 is SASEGT. In nucleotides, the CDR3 is TGTGCCAGCAGTGACGGCTTCGGAAACACCATATATTTT. It translates to CASSDGFGNTIYF.

This clonotype came up a few times. The chain couples TRBV5-8 to TRBJ1-3; D is ambiguous. Trimming removed 1 base at V and 2 bases at J, with 10 bases between. The CDR3 has 15 amino acids. Looked up from germline, CDR1 is SGHTS and CDR2 is YDEGEE. CDR3 DNA: TGTGCCAGCAGCTTGCAAGGGTTAGCTGGAAACACCATATATTTT. This encodes CASSLQGLAGNTIYF.

The V and J genes are TRBV5-1 and TRBJ2-2, with D possibly matching TRBD1 (8 bases). This CDR3 comprises 19 residues. Trimming removed 3 bases at V and 5 bases at J, with 26 bases between. The germline CDR1 and CDR2 sequences are SGHRS and YFSETQ. The CDR3 reads CASSSPPGGRDRSTGELFF. CDR3 DNA sequence: TGCGCCAGCAGCTCTCCCCCGGGGGGCCGGGACAGGAGTACCGGGGAGCTGTTTTTT.

This clonotype was seen many times. The rearrangement links TRBV5-1 to TRBJ1-1; maybe TRBD1 (6 bases). CDR3 length: 15 amino acids. CDR1 is SGHRS and CDR2 is YFSETQ in the germline V gene. The V and J ends lost 2 bases and 0 bases respectively, with 11 bases between them. In DNA form, the CDR3 reads TGCGCCAGCAGCTTCGGGACATTAATGAACACTGAAGCTTTCTTT. Amino acids: CASSFGTLMNTEAFF.

At least ten counts were recorded for this clonotype. The genes are TRBV6-7 and TRBJ1-5, with TRBD1 matching over 8 bases. TRBV6-7 is treated as an ORF (open reading frame) with a function not yet certain. V was pared by 5 bases and J by 0 bases, with 12 bases of the junction left unmatched. CDR3 length equals 18 residues. The CDR3 reads CASSHVGQGSDSNQPQHF. CDR3 DNA: TGTGCCAGCAGTCACGTTGGACAGGGAAGTGATAGCAATCAGCCCCAGCATTTT.

This clonotype was seen many times. The chain carries TRBV7-9 and TRBJ1-2; TRBD1 agrees at 7 bases. V shed 5 bases and J 5 bases; nucleotides not matched to a gene: 11. Per the germline V gene, CDR1 is SEHNR and CDR2 is FQNEAQ (reference sequence). The CDR3 extends over 15 amino acids. The CDR3 DNA follows: TGTGCCAGCAGCGCCCGGACAGGTGGGACGTATGGCTACACCTTC. The encoded protein is CASSARTGGTYGYTF.

This clonotype was counted at least ten times. V gene TRBV28 combines with J gene TRBJ2-7; 8 nucleotides align to TRBD1. The CDR3 runs to 15 residues. V shed 4 bases and J 3 bases; nucleotides not matched to a gene: 8. Germline loops: CDR1 MDHEN, CDR2 SYDVKM. CDR3 loop: CASSSLGTGRYEQYF. CDR3 sequence (DNA): TGTGCCAGCAGTTCGCTAGGGACAGGCCGCTACGAGCAGTACTTC.

The gene calls are TRBV12-3 or TRBV12-4 and TRBJ2-5, with TRBD2 identical over 14 bases. Unmatched junction bases numbered 4, after V lost 5 bases and J lost 5 bases. CDR3 length: 15 residues. The CDR3 DNA is TGTGCCAGCAGTGGGACTAGCGGGAGTTGGGAGACCCAGTACTTC. Its translation is CASSGTSGSWETQYF.